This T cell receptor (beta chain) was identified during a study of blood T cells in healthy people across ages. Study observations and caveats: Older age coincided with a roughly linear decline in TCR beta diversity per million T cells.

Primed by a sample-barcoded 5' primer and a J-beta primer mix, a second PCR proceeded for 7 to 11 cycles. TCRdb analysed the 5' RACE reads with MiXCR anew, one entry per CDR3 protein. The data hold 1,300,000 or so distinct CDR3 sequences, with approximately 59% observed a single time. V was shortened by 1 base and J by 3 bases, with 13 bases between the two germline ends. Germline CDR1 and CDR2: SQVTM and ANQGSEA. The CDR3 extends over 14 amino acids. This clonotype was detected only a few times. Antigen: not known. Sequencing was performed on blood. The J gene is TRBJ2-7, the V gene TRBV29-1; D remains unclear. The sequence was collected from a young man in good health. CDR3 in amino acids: CSVEVGLVDYEQYF. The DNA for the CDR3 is TGCAGCGTTGAAGTCGGGCTAGTAGACTACGAGCAGTACTTC.